This T cell receptor (beta chain) originates from a study of T cell repertoires in cytomegalovirus infection. Across the whole study: Signatures in public TCR beta sequences pointed to both CMV infection and matching HLA type. Study observations and caveats: Cumulated frequencies of public TCR beta families served to identify carriers of CMV plus the relevant HLA.

TCRdb independently ran MiXCR on the reads; one entry per CDR3 protein. This sample has roughly 230,000 distinct CDR3 sequences, with over 15% found just once. Germline V gene sequence: CDR1 MNHEY, CDR2 SVGEGT. The CDR3 has 13 residues. Trimming removed 7 bases from V and 5 bases from J, with 14 bases in between. This clonotype was detected a few times. Its antigen remains unknown. Sequenced sample: CD8+ T cells from PBMCs. The chain couples TRBV6-2 or TRBV6-3 to TRBJ1-1; D gene ambiguous. This clonotype was obtained from a human donor in good health (CMV status not recorded). Some clones in this sample may be carry-over from other donors' samples. The CDR3 is CASTTIPGTEAFF. The CDR3 DNA reads TGTGCCAGCACCACCATTCCGGGGACTGAAGCTTTCTTT.